This passage covers 3 T cell receptor beta chains from one sample sequenced in a study of blood T cell repertoires in COVID-19. Sequenced by immunoSEQ multiplex PCR; TCRdb stores in-frame clones only, minus some. The table records roughly 350,000 clones, more than 70% of them present only once. Material for sequencing was peripheral blood. The receptor source for this set is a woman between 65 and 79 years old with COVID-19, enrolled during active disease.

The rearrangement uses TRBV7-2 and TRBJ2-7; the D gene is possibly TRBD1 (6 bases). The length of the CDR3 is 14 residues. CDR1 SGHTA and CDR2 FQGNSA come from the germline V gene. The V end was cut by 2 bases, the J end by 3 bases, with 11 bases between. Here the CDR3 reads CASSLNREGYEQYF. The CDR3 coding sequence is TGTGCCAGCAGCTTAAACAGGGAAGGCTACGAGCAGTACTTC.

This clone was seen once. The V call is TRBV9, the J call TRBJ2-2; TRBD2 aligns across 10 bases. The CDR3 is 18 amino acids. V dropped 4 bases and J dropped 3; count of bases not matched to a gene: 12. Germline CDR1 SGDLS, CDR2 YYNGEE. The CDR3 region has the DNA TGTGCCAGCAGCCCCCTGGTCACTAGCGGGGCCCACACCGGGGAGCTGTTTTTT. Amino acids: CASSPLVTSGAHTGELFF.

The V gene is TRBV18, the J gene TRBJ2-7; 7 bases match TRBD1. Trimming at V came to 6 bases and at J to 4 bases, leaving 6 bases not matched to a gene. The CDR3 totals 13 residues. Germline loops: CDR1 KGHSH, CDR2 LQKENI. The CDR3, as DNA: TGTGCCAGCTCCGCGGACAGGTTATACGAGCAGTACTTC. Its translation is CASSADRLYEQYF.